These 2 T cell receptor beta chains originate from one sample sequenced in a study of cytomegalovirus exposure and HLA in healthy donors. The study ran its PCR with 60 Vbeta and 13 Jbeta primers. Only in-frame clones appear in the TCRdb table, and some are missing; sequencing was by immunoSEQ multiplex PCR. This repertoire shows nearly 200,000 clones, roughly 80% found once; its top ten account for approximately 2.1%. The source material was PBMCs. The receptors originated from a young woman in good health and CMV-seropositive.

The chain carries TRBV7-2 and TRBJ1-2; TRBD1 is a possible D gene (5 bases). V gave up 2 bases and J gave up 5 bases, with 15 bases separating them. CDR1 SGHTA and CDR2 FQGNSA come from the germline V gene. This CDR3 comprises 15 residues. The CDR3 region has the DNA TGTGCCAGCAGCTTATTTTTCCAGGGAGGGTATGGCTACACCTTC. Translated: CASSLFFQGGYGYTF.

This clone was seen a few times. The gene calls are TRBV7-8 and TRBJ2-7; maybe TRBD1 (5 bases). V dropped 3 bases and J dropped 3 bases, with 15 bases sitting between them. The CDR3 spans 15 residues. Germline V gene sequence: CDR1 SGHVS, CDR2 FQNEAQ. The CDR3 DNA follows: TGTGCCAGCAGCTTCACAGGTTCACCCTTCTACGAGCAGTACTTC. Amino acid sequence: CASSFTGSPFYEQYF.